At least ten counts were recorded for the clone carrying this TCR beta chain. The target antigen is unknown. These data belong to a study of molecular identifiers for immune sequencing clone quantification. CDR1 is SQVTM, CDR2 ANQGSEA, per germline. The CDR3 length is 14 residues. Trimming removed 7 bases at V and 3 bases at J, with 15 bases between. Preparation of the bulk TCR libraries relied on previously described methods and listed TCR primers. A single record per CDR3 protein comes from TCRdb applying MiXCR to the PCR reads. In the table there are about 320,000 distinct CDR3 sequences, 24% of which are singletons. The study, taken as a whole, reports: Highly expanded clone sizes could be underestimated through barcode sharing by identical TCR molecules. Clonotypes topping 20 RNA copies carried over 98% of effector molecules but under 1% of naive ones.

The genes are TRBV29-1 and TRBJ2-2; possible D gene TRBD2, 5 bases. Sample: naive CD8+ T cells from blood, with Jurkat cell RNA spiked in. Documented subset: FACS-sorted CD8+CD4-CCR7+CD45RA+ naive T cells. The sequence derives from a human donor in good health. Some libraries in this study had Jurkat cell RNA spiked in. CDR3 region: CSGKAERYTGELFF. Here the CDR3 DNA reads TGCAGCGGGAAGGCAGAGCGGTACACCGGGGAGCTGTTTTTT.